A selection of T cell receptor beta chains follows, all from one sample in a study of long-term antiretroviral therapy in people with HIV. This table comes from immunoSEQ multiplex PCR, and its TCRdb copy is limited to in-frame clones, with some not included. Of around 27,000 clones in the sample, roughly 84% were seen once. Source: unsorted PBMCs, taken 3 years after starting antiretroviral therapy. All receptors derive from a man in his forties or fifties with HIV. CDR3s include the opening cysteine and the closing phenylalanine or tryptophan. Each record gives: clone size, V gene, D gene, J gene, CDR3 DNA, CDR3 protein. A D gene is named only where the DNA matches it firmly. Only part of the rows carry a size: once, few, many, or a class if the clone is expanded.

abundance: .; v_gene: TRBV7-8; d_gene: .; j_gene: TRBJ2-3; CDR3nt: TGTGCCAGCAGCTTAGTGGGGGGCACAGATACGCAGTATTTT; CDR3aa: CASSLVGGTDTQYF
abundance: .; v_gene: TRBV5-5; d_gene: .; j_gene: TRBJ2-7; CDR3nt: TGTGCCAGCAGCTTGACAGGGGGGGCCTACGAGCAGTACTTC; CDR3aa: CASSLTGGAYEQYF
abundance: .; v_gene: TRBV5-4; d_gene: TRBD2; j_gene: TRBJ2-1; CDR3nt: TGTGCCAGCAGCTTTAGAGCGGGAGGGCCAAATGAGCAGTTCTTC; CDR3aa: CASSFRAGGPNEQFF
abundance: .; v_gene: TRBV28; d_gene: .; j_gene: TRBJ2-3; CDR3nt: TGTGCCAGCCAGAGGGGACTCGGCAGGGGCTGGGATACGCAGTATTTT; CDR3aa: CASQRGLGRGWDTQYF
abundance: .; v_gene: TRBV7-8; d_gene: TRBD1; j_gene: TRBJ1-2; CDR3nt: TGTGCCAGCAGCGTCCACAGGGGGCGGGACGGGGGCTACACCTTC; CDR3aa: CASSVHRGRDGGYTF
abundance: .; v_gene: TRBV6-5; d_gene: .; j_gene: TRBJ1-6; CDR3nt: TGTGCCAGCAGTTACGGGGTTACCAATTCACCCCTCCACTTT; CDR3aa: CASSYGVTNSPLHF
abundance: few; v_gene: TRBV7-9; d_gene: .; j_gene: TRBJ1-2; CDR3nt: TGTGCCAGCAGGCCCGATCAGGCCCTGGGCTACACCTTC; CDR3aa: CASRPDQALGYTF
abundance: .; v_gene: TRBV9; d_gene: .; j_gene: TRBJ2-7; CDR3nt: TGTGCCAGCAGCGTAGAACTGGGCGAGTCCGAGCAGTACTTC; CDR3aa: CASSVELGESEQYF
abundance: .; v_gene: TRBV9; d_gene: .; j_gene: TRBJ1-1; CDR3nt: TGTGCCAGCAGCGTAGATGCAGGGGCGAACACTGAAGCTTTCTTT; CDR3aa: CASSVDAGANTEAFF
abundance: once; v_gene: TRBV6-6; d_gene: .; j_gene: TRBJ1-4; CDR3nt: TGTGCCAGCAGTTACAGGTTTAATGAAAAACTGTTTTTT; CDR3aa: CASSYRFNEKLFF
abundance: .; v_gene: TRBV5-1; d_gene: .; j_gene: TRBJ2-2; CDR3nt: TGCGCCAGCAGCCCTAGTTTGGGAACCGGGGAGCTGTTTTTT; CDR3aa: CASSPSLGTGELFF
abundance: .; v_gene: TRBV11-3; d_gene: TRBD2; j_gene: TRBJ2-1; CDR3nt: TGTGCCAGCAGCTTGGCTAGCGGGAAGGTTGAGCAGTTCTTC; CDR3aa: CASSLASGKVEQFF
abundance: .; v_gene: TRBV5-4; d_gene: TRBD1; j_gene: TRBJ1-1; CDR3nt: TGTGCCAGCAGCAGAGGGACAGGGTTGAACACTGAAGCTTTCTTT; CDR3aa: CASSRGTGLNTEAFF
abundance: .; v_gene: TRBV29-1; d_gene: TRBD2; j_gene: TRBJ2-2; CDR3nt: TGCAGCGTTGAAGTTAGCGGGGGGCCAAACACCGGGGAGCTGTTTTTT; CDR3aa: CSVEVSGGPNTGELFF
abundance: .; v_gene: TRBV2; d_gene: TRBD1; j_gene: TRBJ2-5; CDR3nt: TGTGCCAGCGGGGACAGGGGGACCCAAGAGACCCAGTACTTC; CDR3aa: CASGDRGTQETQYF
abundance: once; v_gene: TRBV6-6; d_gene: TRBD1; j_gene: TRBJ1-3; CDR3nt: TGTGCCAGCAGGACAGGGGACGGAAACACCATATATTTT; CDR3aa: CASRTGDGNTIYF
abundance: .; v_gene: TRBV12-5; d_gene: .; j_gene: TRBJ2-1; CDR3nt: TGTGCTAGTGGTTTGGCCGCGGGGCGGGAGCAGTTCTTC; CDR3aa: CASGLAAGREQFF
abundance: .; v_gene: TRBV18; d_gene: .; j_gene: TRBJ1-3; CDR3nt: TGTGCCAGCTCATCCGAAGGGTGGGCGAACAAAGGGCCAGGAAACACCATATATTTT; CDR3aa: CASSSEGWANKGPGNTIYF
abundance: .; v_gene: TRBV4-2; d_gene: TRBD2; j_gene: TRBJ2-1; CDR3nt: TGTGCCAGCAGCCAAGATACCACTAGCGGAGCATACAATGAGCAGTTCTTC; CDR3aa: CASSQDTTSGAYNEQFF
abundance: .; v_gene: TRBV9; d_gene: TRBD1; j_gene: TRBJ1-4; CDR3nt: TGTGCCAGCAGCGGGACAACAGGGGGCTTCATTGAAAAACTGTTTTTT; CDR3aa: CASSGTTGGFIEKLFF
abundance: .; v_gene: TRBV11-2; d_gene: TRBD1; j_gene: TRBJ2-7; CDR3nt: TGTGCCAGCAGCTTATCCGGGACAGGGCCCTACGAGCAGTACTTC; CDR3aa: CASSLSGTGPYEQYF
abundance: .; v_gene: TRBV2; d_gene: TRBD1; j_gene: TRBJ1-1; CDR3nt: TGTGCCAGCAGTGATGCCCGGACAGGGCCCACTGAAGCTTTCTTT; CDR3aa: CASSDARTGPTEAFF
abundance: .; v_gene: TRBV2; d_gene: .; j_gene: TRBJ1-1; CDR3nt: TGTGCCAGCAGAGGTACATTGGGGACTGAAGCTTTCTTT; CDR3aa: CASRGTLGTEAFF
abundance: few; v_gene: TRBV10-1; d_gene: .; j_gene: TRBJ2-2; CDR3nt: TGCGCCAGCAGTCCAGCGGTTGGAAGTGTGCCCGGGGAGCTGTTTTTT; CDR3aa: CASSPAVGSVPGELFF
abundance: few; v_gene: TRBV11-2; d_gene: .; j_gene: TRBJ2-7; CDR3nt: TGTGCCAGTGGGCTAGCCCATAATCCTTACGAGCAGTACTTC; CDR3aa: CASGLAHNPYEQYF
abundance: few; v_gene: TRBV27; d_gene: .; j_gene: TRBJ2-2; CDR3nt: TGTGCCAGCAGTTTAGGAGGCACCGGGGAGCTGTTTTTT; CDR3aa: CASSLGGTGELFF
abundance: .; v_gene: TRBV7-6; d_gene: TRBD1; j_gene: TRBJ1-4; CDR3nt: TGTGCCAGCAGCTTAGGGGACAGAACTAATGAAAAACTGTTTTTT; CDR3aa: CASSLGDRTNEKLFF
abundance: .; v_gene: TRBV11-3; d_gene: TRBD1; j_gene: TRBJ2-2; CDR3nt: TGTGCCAGCAGCCCAGGGACAGGGGACACCGGGGAGCTGTTTTTT; CDR3aa: CASSPGTGDTGELFF
abundance: few; v_gene: TRBV27; d_gene: .; j_gene: TRBJ2-1; CDR3nt: TGTGCCAGCACCTTGGGACTCGGGTCTCGAGAGCAGTTCTTC; CDR3aa: CASTLGLGSREQFF
abundance: .; v_gene: TRBV6-1; d_gene: .; j_gene: TRBJ1-5; CDR3nt: TGTGCCAGCAGTGAACAGGGAAGTCAGCCCCAGCATTTT; CDR3aa: CASSEQGSQPQHF
abundance: .; v_gene: TRBV5-4; d_gene: .; j_gene: TRBJ2-2; CDR3nt: TGTGCCAGCAGCCCTCCTGGAGCGGTCGCGAACACCGGGGAGCTGTTTTTT; CDR3aa: CASSPPGAVANTGELFF
abundance: .; v_gene: TRBV19; d_gene: .; j_gene: TRBJ2-3; CDR3nt: TGTGCCAGTAGAACGGGACCTCAGGGGCCAGATACGCAGTATTTT; CDR3aa: CASRTGPQGPDTQYF
abundance: .; v_gene: TRBV6-5; d_gene: .; j_gene: TRBJ1-2; CDR3nt: TGTGCCAGCAGTCCGCAGGAGGGCGGGAACTATGGCTACACCTTC; CDR3aa: CASSPQEGGNYGYTF
abundance: .; v_gene: TRBV5-4; d_gene: .; j_gene: TRBJ2-2; CDR3nt: TGTGCCAGCAGCTTGGGGAGCCAGGGGTGGGGCACCGGGGAGCTGTTTTTT; CDR3aa: CASSLGSQGWGTGELFF
abundance: .; v_gene: TRBV6-1; d_gene: .; j_gene: TRBJ2-5; CDR3nt: TGTGCCAGCAGTGAAGCTGACTCTGAAAAAGAGACCCAGTACTTC; CDR3aa: CASSEADSEKETQYF
abundance: .; v_gene: TRBV6-5; d_gene: .; j_gene: TRBJ1-1; CDR3nt: TGTGCCAGCAGCAAAGGACAGACGAACACTGAAGCTTTCTTT; CDR3aa: CASSKGQTNTEAFF
abundance: .; v_gene: TRBV6-5; d_gene: .; j_gene: TRBJ1-1; CDR3nt: TGTGCCAGCAGTTACTCGATATGGGGCCGGACTGAAGCTTTCTTT; CDR3aa: CASSYSIWGRTEAFF
abundance: .; v_gene: TRBV4-1; d_gene: .; j_gene: TRBJ2-7; CDR3nt: TGCGCCAGCAGCCCCTCGGACTACTCCTACGAGCAGTACTTC; CDR3aa: CASSPSDYSYEQYF
abundance: once; v_gene: TRBV9; d_gene: .; j_gene: TRBJ1-1; CDR3nt: TGTGCCAGCAGCGGAGCAGGGGTCGATGCTTTCTTT; CDR3aa: CASSGAGVDAFF
abundance: .; v_gene: TRBV6-1; d_gene: .; j_gene: TRBJ1-1; CDR3nt: TGTGCCAGCAGTGAAGCGCTTAGGGAGGCCAGGCCCCCTGGGAACACTGAAGCTTTCTTT; CDR3aa: CASSEALREARPPGNTEAFF
abundance: .; v_gene: TRBV29-1; d_gene: .; j_gene: TRBJ1-2; CDR3nt: TGCAGCGTTGAAGGACCGAGACAGATAGGGTTTGGCTACACCTTC; CDR3aa: CSVEGPRQIGFGYTF
abundance: .; v_gene: TRBV18; d_gene: TRBD1; j_gene: TRBJ1-2; CDR3nt: TGTGCCAGCTCATCCGGGACAGGGGGCTATGGCTACACCTTC; CDR3aa: CASSSGTGGYGYTF
abundance: .; v_gene: TRBV27; d_gene: .; j_gene: TRBJ2-2; CDR3nt: TGTGCCAGCAGTTTAATCCCTCCTCAATTAGATAACACCGGGGAGCTGTTTTTT; CDR3aa: CASSLIPPQLDNTGELFF
abundance: .; v_gene: TRBV2; d_gene: TRBD1; j_gene: TRBJ1-1; CDR3nt: TGTGCCAGCAGTGAAGCGCGCCAGGGGGCTTTCCGGAACACTGAAGCTTTCTTT; CDR3aa: CASSEARQGAFRNTEAFF
abundance: .; v_gene: TRBV5-4; d_gene: .; j_gene: TRBJ2-2; CDR3nt: TGTGCCAGCAGCTTTGACACTACCGGGGAGCTGTTTTTT; CDR3aa: CASSFDTTGELFF
abundance: .; v_gene: TRBV11-3; d_gene: .; j_gene: TRBJ1-1; CDR3nt: TGTGCCAGCAGCTTAGGGCAGGACGGGTCTGAAGCTTTCTTT; CDR3aa: CASSLGQDGSEAFF
abundance: .; v_gene: TRBV19; d_gene: TRBD2; j_gene: TRBJ2-1; CDR3nt: TGTGCCAGTAGCCCCCGAGTGGGTCTAGCGGGGGGGGAATTCAATGAGCAGTTCTTC; CDR3aa: CASSPRVGLAGGEFNEQFF